Listed here are 7 T cell receptor beta chains from one sample, sequenced in a study of long-term antiretroviral therapy in people with HIV. Researchers report immunoSEQ v3.0 was run at survey level. Repertoires were generated with immunoSEQ multiplex PCR, while TCRdb's copy carries only in-frame clones and drops some. The data hold about 23,000 clones, with around 82% observed a single time. The sample was unsorted PBMCs, taken 1.5 years after starting antiretroviral therapy. All receptors come from a man aged 25-45 years with HIV.

V and J are TRBV19 and TRBJ2-1; 8 nucleotides align to TRBD1. The V and J ends lost 10 bases and 5 bases, in that order; junction bases with no gene match: 10. In germline, CDR1 is LNHDA, CDR2 SQIVND (reference sequence). The CDR3 runs to 14 residues. CDR3 loop: CATSRTGQNNEQFF. Written as DNA, the CDR3 is TGTGCCACCTCGCGGACAGGGCAGAACAATGAGCAGTTCTTC.

The J gene is TRBJ1-6, the V gene TRBV9; weak D call: TRBD1 (6 bases). Trimming removed 5 bases from V and 8 bases from J, with 11 bases in between. CDR3 length: 13 residues. In germline, CDR1 is SGDLS, CDR2 YYNGEE. CDR3 amino acids: CASSTGYDSPLHF. The DNA for the CDR3 is TGTGCCAGCAGTACAGGGTATGATTCACCCCTCCACTTT.

This chain links TRBV9 with TRBJ1-2; the D gene is possibly TRBD1 (6 bases). V was trimmed by 0 bases and J by 4 bases, leaving 10 bases between them. The CDR3 extends over 14 amino acids. Germline CDR1 reads SGDLS; CDR2 reads YYNGEE. CDR3 DNA: TGTGCCAGCAGCGTAGAACAGGGCCTCTATGGCTACACCTTC. It encodes CASSVEQGLYGYTF.

This clone turned up a few times. The chain couples TRBV2 to TRBJ1-2, with 11 bases fitting TRBD1. The germline gives CDR1 SNHLY, CDR2 FYNNEI. The V segment lost 6 bases and the J segment 3 bases; nucleotides outside the gene matches: 3. This CDR3 has 14 amino acids. The CDR3 is CASSRTGGDYGYTF. As DNA, the CDR3 is TGTGCCAGCAGCCGGACAGGGGGCGACTATGGCTACACCTTC.

Only one count was recorded for this clone. V gene TRBV6-5 combines with J gene TRBJ1-5; D is unresolved. Per germline, CDR1 MNHEY and CDR2 SVGAGI. The CDR3 covers 13 residues. With 6 bases removed from V and 4 bases from J, the gap between germline ends came to 10 bases. DNA of the CDR3: TGTGCCAGCAGACCCGGTGGGAATCAGCCCCAGCATTTT. Translation: CASRPGGNQPQHF.

The chain couples TRBV5-1 to TRBJ2-5, with 7 bases lining up with TRBD2. V dropped 2 bases and J dropped 5; count of bases not matched to a gene: 6. This CDR3 contains 14 residues. The V gene's germline CDR1 is SGHRS and CDR2 YFSETQ. Here the CDR3 DNA reads TGCGCCAGCAGCTTTACTAGCGCTCAGGAGACCCAGTACTTC. Residues: CASSFTSAQETQYF.

This chain joins TRBV25-1 and TRBJ2-2, with D perhaps TRBD1 (6 bases). CDR1 is MGHDK, CDR2 SYGVNS, per germline. Trimming cost V 10 bases and J 2 bases, with 11 bases left between them. The CDR3 loop spans 13 amino acids. CDR3 residues: CAIGDTNTGELFF. CDR3 sequence (DNA): TGTGCCATAGGGGACACTAACACCGGGGAGCTGTTTTTT.